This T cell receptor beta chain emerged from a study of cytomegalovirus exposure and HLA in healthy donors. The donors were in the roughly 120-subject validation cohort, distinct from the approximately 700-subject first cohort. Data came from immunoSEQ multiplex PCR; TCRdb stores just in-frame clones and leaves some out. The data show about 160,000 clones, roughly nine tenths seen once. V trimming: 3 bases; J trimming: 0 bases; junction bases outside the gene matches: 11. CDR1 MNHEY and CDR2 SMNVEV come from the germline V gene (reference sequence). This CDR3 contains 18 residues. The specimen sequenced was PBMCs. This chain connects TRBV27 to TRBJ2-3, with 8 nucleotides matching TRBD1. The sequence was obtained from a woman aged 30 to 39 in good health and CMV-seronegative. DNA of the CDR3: TGTGCCAGCAGTTTCATTGGGACAGGACGTACTAGCACAGATACGCAGTATTTT. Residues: CASSFIGTGRTSTDTQYF.